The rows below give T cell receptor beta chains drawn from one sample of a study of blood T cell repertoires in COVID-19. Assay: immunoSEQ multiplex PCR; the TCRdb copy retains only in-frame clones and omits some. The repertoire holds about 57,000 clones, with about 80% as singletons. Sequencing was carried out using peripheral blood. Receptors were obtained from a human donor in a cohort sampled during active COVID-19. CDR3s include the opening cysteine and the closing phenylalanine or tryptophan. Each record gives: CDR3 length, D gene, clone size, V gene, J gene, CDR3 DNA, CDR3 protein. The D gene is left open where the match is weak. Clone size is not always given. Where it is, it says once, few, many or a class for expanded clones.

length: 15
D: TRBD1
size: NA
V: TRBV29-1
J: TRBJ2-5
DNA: TGCAGCGGGGGAAGGACAGGGGGTAAACAAGAGACCCAGTACTTC
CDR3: CSGGRTGGKQETQYF

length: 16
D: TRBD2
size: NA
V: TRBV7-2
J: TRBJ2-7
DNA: TGTGCCAGCAGCGTCTCGTCAGCGGGAGTTCAAGGCGAGCAGTACTTC
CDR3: CASSVSSAGVQGEQYF

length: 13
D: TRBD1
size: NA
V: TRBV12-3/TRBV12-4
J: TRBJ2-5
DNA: TGTGCCAGCAGAAGGGACAGTCAAGAGACCCAGTACTTC
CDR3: CASRRDSQETQYF

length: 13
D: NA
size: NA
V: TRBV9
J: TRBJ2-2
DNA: TGTGCCAGCAGCGTAGAGGGGTCCGGGGAGCTGTTTTTT
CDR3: CASSVEGSGELFF

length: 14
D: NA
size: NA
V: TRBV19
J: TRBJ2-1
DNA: TGTGCCAGTAGTATAGGCGGTCGACGATATGAGCAGTTCTTC
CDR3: CASSIGGRRYEQFF

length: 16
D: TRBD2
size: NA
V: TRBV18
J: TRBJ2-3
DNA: TGTGCCAGCTCACCTTCTGCTCGAGCGGGAGCAGATACGCAGTATTTT
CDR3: CASSPSARAGADTQYF

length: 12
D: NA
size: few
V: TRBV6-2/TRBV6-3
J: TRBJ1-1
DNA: TGTGCCAGCAGTCGGGGGGACACTGAAGCTTTCTTT
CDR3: CASSRGDTEAFF

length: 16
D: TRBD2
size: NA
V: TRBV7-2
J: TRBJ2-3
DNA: TGTGCCAGCAGCCTCCATAGCGGGAGGGCCGCAGATACGCAGTATTTT
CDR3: CASSLHSGRAADTQYF

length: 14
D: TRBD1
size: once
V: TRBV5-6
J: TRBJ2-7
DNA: TGTGCCAGCAGCTTGAAAGGGGGCGTCTACGAGCAGTACTTC
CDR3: CASSLKGGVYEQYF

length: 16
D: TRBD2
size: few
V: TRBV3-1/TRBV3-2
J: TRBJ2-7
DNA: TGTGCCAGCAGCCAAGAACAACTAGCGGGGCCGAGGGAGCAGTACTTC
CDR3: CASSQEQLAGPREQYF

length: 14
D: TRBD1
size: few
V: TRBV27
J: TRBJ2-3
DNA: TGTGCCAGCACGCTGGGACAGGGGGCATCCCCGCAGTATTTT
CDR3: CASTLGQGASPQYF

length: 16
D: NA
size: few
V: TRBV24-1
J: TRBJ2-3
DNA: TGTGCCACCAGTGATTACATAGCGGCTAGCACAGATACGCAGTATTTT
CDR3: CATSDYIAASTDTQYF

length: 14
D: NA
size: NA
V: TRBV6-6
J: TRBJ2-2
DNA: TGTGCCAGCAGTCACGGGACTCTTGGCGGGGAGCTGTTTTTT
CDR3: CASSHGTLGGELFF

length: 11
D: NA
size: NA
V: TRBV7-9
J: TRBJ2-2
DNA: TGTGCCAGCACCCTAACTGGGGAGCTGTTTTTT
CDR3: CASTLTGELFF

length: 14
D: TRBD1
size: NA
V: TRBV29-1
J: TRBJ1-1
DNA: TGCAGCGGCATAGGGGACAGGGACCACACTGAAGCTTTCTTT
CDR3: CSGIGDRDHTEAFF

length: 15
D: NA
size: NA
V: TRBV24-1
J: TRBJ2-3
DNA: TGTGCCACCAGGCCCCGGCTAGCTGGCGCAGATACGCAGTATTTT
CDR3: CATRPRLAGADTQYF

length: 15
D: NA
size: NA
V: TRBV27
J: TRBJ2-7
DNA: TGTGCCAGCAGTTTAGGGCTGGGGCCCTCCTACGAGCAGTACTTC
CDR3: CASSLGLGPSYEQYF

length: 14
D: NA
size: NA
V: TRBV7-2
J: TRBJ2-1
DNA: TGTGCCAGCAGCTTAGCGAGTAGCAGCCATGAGCAGTTCTTC
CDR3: CASSLASSSHEQFF

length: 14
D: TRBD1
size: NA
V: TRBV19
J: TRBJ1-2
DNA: TGTGCCAGTAGTATAGACCCCGACAGGGTTGGCTACACCTTC
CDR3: CASSIDPDRVGYTF

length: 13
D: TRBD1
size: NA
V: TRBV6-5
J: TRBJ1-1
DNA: TGTGCCAGCAGGACAGGGGTGTACACTGAAGCTTTCTTT
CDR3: CASRTGVYTEAFF

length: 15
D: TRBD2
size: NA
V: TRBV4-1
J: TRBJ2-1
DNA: TGCGCCAGCAGCCAAGATCGGACTAGCCGGAATGAGCAGTTCTTC
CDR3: CASSQDRTSRNEQFF

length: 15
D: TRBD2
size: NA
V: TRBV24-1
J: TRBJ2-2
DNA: TGTGCCACCAGTGATTTCGCGGGAGGGCTAGGGGAGCTGTTTTTT
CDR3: CATSDFAGGLGELFF

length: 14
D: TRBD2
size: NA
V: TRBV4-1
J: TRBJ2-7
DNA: TGCGCCAGCAGCTCAGGCGGGGGGGCCTACGAGCAGTACTTC
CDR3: CASSSGGGAYEQYF

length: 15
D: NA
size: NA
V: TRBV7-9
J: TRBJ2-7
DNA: TGTGCCAGCAGCTTAGATTTGAGGAACGGCTACGAGCAGTACTTC
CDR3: CASSLDLRNGYEQYF

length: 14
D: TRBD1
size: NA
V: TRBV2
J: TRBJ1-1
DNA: TGTGCCAGCAGTGTGGACAGGGGCCGAACTGAAGCTTTCTTT
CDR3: CASSVDRGRTEAFF

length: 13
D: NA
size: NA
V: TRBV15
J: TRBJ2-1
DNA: TGTGCCACCAGCAGAGGGAGGACGGCTGAGCAGTTCTTC
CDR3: CATSRGRTAEQFF

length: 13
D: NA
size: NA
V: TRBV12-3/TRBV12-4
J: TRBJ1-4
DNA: TGTGCCACATCACAGGAAACTAATGAAAAACTGTTTTTT
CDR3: CATSQETNEKLFF

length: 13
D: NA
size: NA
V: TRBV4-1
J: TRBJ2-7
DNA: TGCGCCAGCAGCCTAACGAGCCTCCGCGAGCAGTACTTC
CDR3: CASSLTSLREQYF

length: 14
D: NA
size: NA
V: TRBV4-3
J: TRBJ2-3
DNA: TGCGCCAGCAGCCTGAGACTTAGCACAGATACGCAGTATTTT
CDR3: CASSLRLSTDTQYF

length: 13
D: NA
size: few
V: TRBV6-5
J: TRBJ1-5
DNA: TGTGCCAGCAGCTCAGTCCTCAATCAGCCCCAGCATTTT
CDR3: CASSSVLNQPQHF

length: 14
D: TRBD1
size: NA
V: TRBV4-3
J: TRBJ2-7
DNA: TGCGCCAGCAGCCTCGGACAGGGAACCTACGAGCAGTACTTC
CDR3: CASSLGQGTYEQYF

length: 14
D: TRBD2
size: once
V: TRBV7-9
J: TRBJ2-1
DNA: TGTGCCAGCAGCTATAGCGGGAGGGACAATGAGCAGTTCTTC
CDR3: CASSYSGRDNEQFF

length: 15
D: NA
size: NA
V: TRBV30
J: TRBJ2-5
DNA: TGTGCCTGGAGGGACATCGGGAGACCGAGGGAGACCCAGTACTTC
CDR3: CAWRDIGRPRETQYF

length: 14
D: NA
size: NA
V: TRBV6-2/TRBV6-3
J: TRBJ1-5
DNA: TGTGCCAGCAGTACCGACGTGAGGGATCAGCCCCAGCATTTT
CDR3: CASSTDVRDQPQHF

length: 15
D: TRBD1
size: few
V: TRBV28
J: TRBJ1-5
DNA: TGTGCCAGCAGCGGAGGGGGCGCGGTTAATCAGCCCCAGCATTTT
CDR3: CASSGGGAVNQPQHF

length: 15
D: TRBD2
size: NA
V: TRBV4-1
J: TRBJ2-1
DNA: TGCGCCAGCAGCCAGAAGGGCATAGCGGGAGGCGAGCAGTTCTTC
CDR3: CASSQKGIAGGEQFF

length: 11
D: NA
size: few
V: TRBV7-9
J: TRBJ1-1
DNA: TGTGCCAGCAGTTCGAGGGCTGAAGCTTTCTTT
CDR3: CASSSRAEAFF

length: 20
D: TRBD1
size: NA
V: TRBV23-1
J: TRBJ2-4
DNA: TGCGCCAGCAGTCTAATAAATGGGGACAGGGCCTTATTAGCCAAAAACATTCAGTACTTC
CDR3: CASSLINGDRALLAKNIQYF

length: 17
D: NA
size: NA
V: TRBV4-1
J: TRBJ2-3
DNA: TGCGCCAGCAGCCAAGATCCCACGGACAGCGACACAGATACGCAGTATTTT
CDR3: CASSQDPTDSDTDTQYF

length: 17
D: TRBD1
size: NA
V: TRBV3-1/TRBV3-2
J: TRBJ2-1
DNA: TGTGCCAGCAGCCAAGGCCACGGCGACAGGGGCGGGGATGAGCAGTTCTTC
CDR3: CASSQGHGDRGGDEQFF

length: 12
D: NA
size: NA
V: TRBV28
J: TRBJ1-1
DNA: TGTGCCAGCAGTTTCTCCAACACTGAAGCTTTCTTT
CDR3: CASSFSNTEAFF

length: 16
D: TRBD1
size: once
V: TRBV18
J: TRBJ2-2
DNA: TGTGCCAGCTCACCACAAGGGGGCTCCCCCACCGGGGAGCTGTTTTTT
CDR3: CASSPQGGSPTGELFF

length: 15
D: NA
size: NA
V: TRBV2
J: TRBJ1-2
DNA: TGTGCCAGCAGTGTCGGTGTGTCTTCGAACTATGGCTACACCTTC
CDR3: CASSVGVSSNYGYTF

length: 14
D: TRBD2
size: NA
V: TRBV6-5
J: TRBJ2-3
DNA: TGTGCCAGCATGCGACTAGCCCTCACAGATACGCAGTATTTT
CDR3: CASMRLALTDTQYF

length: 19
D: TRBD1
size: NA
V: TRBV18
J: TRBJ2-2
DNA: TGTGCCAGCTCAGACCCGGGACAGGGCGCGGCACCGTGGGCCGGGGAGCTGTTTTTT
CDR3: CASSDPGQGAAPWAGELFF

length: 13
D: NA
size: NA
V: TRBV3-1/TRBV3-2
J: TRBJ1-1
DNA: TGTGCCAGCAGCCAAGGCCAGGGCACTGAAGCTTTCTTT
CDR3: CASSQGQGTEAFF

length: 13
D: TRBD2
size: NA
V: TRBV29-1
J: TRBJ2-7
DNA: TGCAGCGCTCTAGCGGGCGCCTCCTACGAGCAGTACTTC
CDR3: CSALAGASYEQYF

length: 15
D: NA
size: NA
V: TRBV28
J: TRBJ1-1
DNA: TGTGCCAGCAGTTTTACGATCAGGGTGAACACTGAAGCTTTCTTT
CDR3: CASSFTIRVNTEAFF

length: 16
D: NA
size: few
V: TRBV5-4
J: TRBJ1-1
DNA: TGTGCCAGCAGTCCGTTTGGGGAGTCGATGAACACTGAAGCTTTCTTT
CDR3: CASSPFGESMNTEAFF

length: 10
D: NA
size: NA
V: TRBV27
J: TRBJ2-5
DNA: TGTGCCAGGTATCAAGAGACCCAGTACTTC
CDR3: CARYQETQYF